Below are 16 T cell receptor beta chains sequenced from a single sample in a study of technical replicates of blood from several donors. Repertoires were generated with immunoSEQ multiplex PCR, while TCRdb's copy carries only in-frame clones and drops some. The sample contains 65,000 to 90,000 clones, 93% of which appear only once. The sequenced sample consisted of T cells isolated from PBMCs. The source is a human donor in good health.

The chain links TRBV7-9 to TRBJ2-1; 9 bases match TRBD2. Germline assignment: CDR1 SEHNR and CDR2 FQNEAQ (reference sequence). V trimming: 2 bases; J trimming: 5 bases; junction bases outside the gene matches: 10. The CDR3 sequence is 17 residues long. In DNA form, the CDR3 reads TGTGCCAGCAGCTTATCAGCGGGAGGAGACAGCCACAATGAGCAGTTCTTC. It codes for CASSLSAGGDSHNEQFF.

The rearrangement joins TRBV6-1 to TRBJ2-6, with D perhaps matching TRBD1 (6 bases). Germline-derived CDR1 and CDR2 are MNHNS and SASEGT. The CDR3 has 17 residues. V was trimmed by 1 base and J by 0 bases, leaving 10 bases between them. This CDR3 reads CASSEVTGFSGANVLTF. The CDR3, as DNA: TGTGCCAGCAGTGAAGTGACAGGTTTCTCTGGGGCCAACGTCCTGACTTTC.

V gene TRBV7-9 combines with J gene TRBJ1-1; perhaps TRBD1 as D (5 bases). The CDR3 is made up of 14 amino acids. V lost 4 bases to trimming and J lost 5 bases, with 14 bases between them. CDR1 and CDR2 from the germline V gene are SEHNR and FQNEAQ (reference sequence). This CDR3 reads CASSSQGTVTEAFF. CDR3 in DNA: TGTGCCAGCAGCTCCCAGGGAACTGTTACTGAAGCTTTCTTT.

The rearrangement joins TRBV4-1 to TRBJ2-5, with D perhaps TRBD2 (7 bases). The V gene lost 4 bases and the J gene lost 6 bases, with 15 bases spanning the gap. Germline values: CDR1 MGHRA, CDR2 YSYEKL. The CDR3 is 14 amino acids. The CDR3 region has the DNA TGCGCCAGCAGCCCCATCGGGGGGCTTAAGACCCAGTACTTC. Its translation: CASSPIGGLKTQYF.

The chain employs TRBV28 and TRBJ2-1; 7 bases fit TRBD1. Trimming removed 8 bases from V and 3 bases from J; junction bases left unmatched: 10. Germline assignment: CDR1 MDHEN and CDR2 SYDVKM. The CDR3 loop spans 15 amino acids. DNA for the CDR3: TGTGCCAGCGGACCGGGACAGTCCCACTACAATGAGCAGTTCTTC. Its translation is CASGPGQSHYNEQFF.

The V gene is TRBV5-1, the J gene TRBJ2-3; 7 bases are shared with TRBD2. Per the germline V gene, CDR1 is SGHRS and CDR2 is YFSETQ. This CDR3 region has 14 residues. With V trimmed by 3 bases and J by 2 bases, 3 bases remained unmatched. The chain's CDR3 is CASSWSGVTDTQYF. The DNA of the CDR3 is TGCGCCAGCAGCTGGAGCGGGGTCACAGATACGCAGTATTTT.

The chain recombines TRBV4-1 with TRBJ2-1; TRBD2 matches 8 bases. The V gene's germline CDR1 is MGHRA and CDR2 YSYEKL. Germline trimming cut 3 bases from V and 15 bases from J; bases unmatched to any gene: 7. The CDR3 extends over 12 amino acids. The CDR3 DNA follows: TGCGCCAGCAGCCAGGGAATAGCGGGGATGTTCTTC. Translation gives CASSQGIAGMFF.

This rearrangement joins TRBV9 to TRBJ2-1, with D perhaps TRBD2 (5 bases). Trimming took 2 bases from V and 6 from J, leaving 15 bases between them. There are 15 residues in the CDR3. Germline values: CDR1 SGDLS, CDR2 YYNGEE. CDR3 amino acids: CASSVGLSRGNEQFF. Here the CDR3 DNA reads TGTGCCAGCAGCGTCGGTCTAAGCCGGGGCAATGAGCAGTTCTTC.

The chain has TRBV11-2 and TRBJ1-4; D gene uncertain. V lost 4 bases to trimming and J lost 7 bases, with 13 bases between them. Germline CDR1 SGHAT, CDR2 FQNNGV. The CDR3 is 14 residues long. CDR3 residues: CASSSRLNGEKLFF. Written as DNA, the CDR3 is TGTGCCAGCAGCTCACGGTTAAATGGTGAAAAACTGTTTTTT.

The CDR3 spells CASARKSNTGELFF. The CDR3 DNA is TGTGCCAGCGCGAGAAAGTCGAACACCGGGGAGCTGTTTTTT. The chain has TRBV6-5 and TRBJ2-2; D is uncertain. The CDR3 has 14 amino acids. The germline V gene encodes CDR1 MNHEY and CDR2 SVGAGI. V lost 8 bases to trimming and J lost 0 bases, with 10 bases between them.

The chain recombines TRBV5-1 with TRBJ1-2; D perhaps matches TRBD1 (5 bases). The CDR3 runs 15 residues. V was clipped by 4 bases and J by 4 bases, with 17 bases between them. Germline CDR1 is SGHRS and CDR2 is YFSETQ. This chain's CDR3 is CASSDPGQGPYGYTF. The CDR3 bases are TGCGCCAGCAGCGACCCCGGCCAGGGCCCCTATGGCTACACCTTC.

The chain has TRBV29-1 and TRBJ1-3; D gene uncertain. The CDR3 is 13 residues long. The germline gives CDR1 SQVTM, CDR2 ANQGSEA. V shed 5 bases and J shed 0 bases, with 8 bases lying between them. In DNA, the CDR3 is TGCAGCGTTCAGTTCCACTCTGGAAACACCATATATTTT. Translation: CSVQFHSGNTIYF.

This clone has only a few counts. This chain uses TRBV7-9 with TRBJ1-6; 7 bases fit TRBD1. Per germline, CDR1 SEHNR and CDR2 FQNEAQ (reference sequence). The CDR3 contains 16 residues. The junction had 9 bases not matched to a gene; V was cut back by 5 bases and J by 5 bases. The CDR3 DNA reads as TGTGCCAGCAGCACCAACCGACAGGGCCATAATTCACCCCTCCACTTT. Residues: CASSTNRQGHNSPLHF.

The chain recombines TRBV6-5 with TRBJ2-1, with 11 nucleotides matching TRBD2. This CDR3 has 15 amino acids. With V trimmed by 6 bases and J by 3 bases, 4 bases remained unmatched. Germline CDR1 MNHEY, CDR2 SVGAGI. The CDR3 loop reads CASSTGLADYNEQFF. The CDR3 region has the DNA TGTGCCAGCAGCACGGGACTAGCGGACTACAATGAGCAGTTCTTC.

The V and J genes are TRBV28 and TRBJ2-7; tentative D call: TRBD2 (7 bases). Per the germline V gene, CDR1 is MDHEN and CDR2 is SYDVKM. V lost 1 base and J 9 bases, leaving 16 bases between the germline ends. The CDR3 runs 14 residues. CDR3 sequence: CASSLSAGDYPQYF. The CDR3 DNA is TGTGCCAGCAGTTTATCGGCAGGGGACTACCCGCAGTACTTC.

V usage is TRBV30 and J usage is TRBJ1-1; possible D gene TRBD1, 6 bases. Germline V gene data show CDR1 as GTSNPN and CDR2 as SVGIG (reference sequence). V was trimmed by 1 base and J by 5 bases, leaving 20 bases between them. The CDR3 is 16 amino acids. The CDR3 region has the DNA TGTGCCTGGAGTGGGGCTGTCGGGGGGCTTGGGACTGAAGCTTTCTTT. The encoded protein is CAWSGAVGGLGTEAFF. The variable domain in full, with the rest retrieved from reference TRBV30 and TRBJ1-1, is SQTIHQWPATLVQPVGSPLSLECTVEGTSNPNLYWYRQAAGRGLQLLFYSVGIGQISSEVPQNLSASRPQDRQFILSSKKLLLSDSGFYLCAWSGAVGGLGTEAFFGQGTRLTVV.